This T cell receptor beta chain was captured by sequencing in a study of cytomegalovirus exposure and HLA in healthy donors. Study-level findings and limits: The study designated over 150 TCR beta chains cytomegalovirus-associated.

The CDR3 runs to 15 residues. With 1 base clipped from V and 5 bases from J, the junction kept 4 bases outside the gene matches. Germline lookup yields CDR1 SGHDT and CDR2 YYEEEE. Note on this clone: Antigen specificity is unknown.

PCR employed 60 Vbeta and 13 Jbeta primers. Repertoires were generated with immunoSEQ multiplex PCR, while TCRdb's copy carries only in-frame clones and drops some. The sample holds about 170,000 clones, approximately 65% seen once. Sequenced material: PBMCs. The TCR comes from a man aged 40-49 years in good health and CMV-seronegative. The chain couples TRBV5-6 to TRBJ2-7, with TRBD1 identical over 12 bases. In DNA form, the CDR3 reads TGTGCCAGCAGCTTGACGGGACAGGGGGCCCACGAGCAGTACTTC. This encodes CASSLTGQGAHEQYF.